The rows below give T cell receptor beta chains drawn from one sample of a study of early T cells in non-severe SARS-CoV-2 infection. TCRdb re-derived calls from the 5' RACE reads in MiXCR, one entry per CDR3 protein. The repertoire holds some 50,000 distinct CDR3 sequences, with 10% as singletons. The source material was whole blood. Source of these receptors: an adult who was a healthcare worker with PCR-confirmed SARS-CoV-2 infection or an uninfected control (not recorded which). Both conserved end residues are part of each CDR3. A D gene is named only where the DNA matches it firmly. Clone size is not always given. Where it is, it says once, few, many or a class for expanded clones.

D gene,clone size,J gene,V gene,CDR3 DNA,CDR3 protein
.,few,TRBJ2-3,TRBV4-1,TGCGCCAGCAGCCCCGGTCACACATACACAGATACGCAGTATTTT,CASSPGHTYTDTQYF
.,many,TRBJ2-2,TRBV12-2,TGTGCAAGTCGCTTAGTGACTAGCGGGGGGGCCCAGCTCCGTGCCGGGGAGCTGTTTTTT,CASRLVTSGGAQLRAGELFF
.,many,TRBJ1-6,TRBV27,TGTGCCAGCAAAGAGTTTAGCTCCTATAATTCACCCCTCCACTTT,CASKEFSSYNSPLHF
.,.,TRBJ2-7,TRBV29-1,TGCAGCGTCACAGGTTCCTACGAGCAGTACTTC,CSVTGSYEQYF
TRBD2,many,TRBJ2-5,TRBV20-1,TGCAGTGCTAGAGATACGCGACTAGCGGGAGTAGGGGAAGAGACCCAGTACTTC,CSARDTRLAGVGEETQYF
.,.,TRBJ2-3,TRBV11-2,TGTGCCAGCAGACCTCCGGGGATTCTCACAGATACGCAGTATTTT,CASRPPGILTDTQYF
.,.,TRBJ1-1,TRBV7-3,TGTGCCAGCAGCTTAATGGAGAACACTGAAGCTTTCTTT,CASSLMENTEAFF
TRBD1,many,TRBJ2-6,TRBV7-6,TGTGCCAGCAGCTCCACAGGGGTTGGGGCCAACGTCCTGACTTTC,CASSSTGVGANVLTF
.,many,TRBJ1-2,TRBV12-3/TRBV12-4,TGTGCCAGCAGTTTAGGCAGGGTTAACTATGGCTACACCTTC,CASSLGRVNYGYTF
TRBD1,many,TRBJ2-7,TRBV3-1,TGTGCCAGCAGCCAGGACAGGGGGCCCGTTGGCTCCTACGAGCAGTACTTC,CASSQDRGPVGSYEQYF
TRBD2,many,TRBJ2-3,TRBV20-1,TGCAGTGCTAGGGGACTAGCGGCGACCACAGATACGCAGTATTTT,CSARGLAATTDTQYF
.,many,TRBJ2-1,TRBV7-6,TGTGCCAGCAGACGTCGACTGCAAGCCTCCTACAATGAGCAGTTCTTC,CASRRRLQASYNEQFF
TRBD2,many,TRBJ2-1,TRBV13,TGTGCCAGCAGCTTAGGCCGGCTAGCGGGAGATTACAATGAGCAGTTCTTC,CASSLGRLAGDYNEQFF
TRBD1,few,TRBJ1-5,TRBV4-3,TGCGCCAGCAGCCAAGACAGGGGGTATCAGCCCCAGCATTTT,CASSQDRGYQPQHF
.,.,TRBJ2-1,TRBV3-1,TGTGTCAGCAGCCAAGATAGCTACAATGAGCAGTTCTTC,CVSSQDSYNEQFF